This TCR beta chain was observed in a study of early T cells in non-severe SARS-CoV-2 infection (dated by TCRdb to the early 2020s). For context, the study as a whole: Because TCR sequencing was done on bulk RNA from unsorted whole blood, the alpha and beta chains could not be paired. General study outcomes and caveats: Matching against VDJdb was skewed toward anti-spike CD8 responses, likely underestimated virus-specific expansions, and missed private and CD4 specificities.

In the case of this clonotype: Its specific antigen is unknown. Per-base qualities were not stored, and no clone one base away is much larger.

The library relied on 5' RACE. TCRdb names NextSeq 500 as the instrument used. In the TCR library protocol, unique molecular identifiers were attached to individual cDNA molecules to correct for PCR bias and sequencing error. TCR alpha and beta chains were both sequenced, and the abundances of alpha and beta sequences in each sample were closely correlated with each other. As for how the authors treated the data: Decombinator V4 was used to annotate the V gene, J gene and CDR3 of the TCR sequences. Expanded TCRs were defined as changing significantly between any two time points under a Poisson model with p below 0.0001. TCR abundances were normalised to the total number of TCRs sequenced per sample and expressed as counts per million. MAIT TCRs were defined by TRAV1-2 paired with TRAJ12, TRAJ20 or TRAJ33, and iNKT TCRs by TRAV10 paired with TRAJ18. A search of VDJdb, accessed on 1 November 2021, was run for TCRs annotated to CMV, EBV and SARS-CoV-2, with TCRs annotated for multiple antigens excluded. Through fastp at Q25 and MiXCR, TCRdb rebuilt clones from the public reads, retaining in-frame beta chains. Each entry merges the rows of one CDR3 protein and shows their most common DNA and genes. The V and J calls, along with clone size, are taken from TCRdb and not from the paper's own processing. This sample comprises about 90,000 distinct CDR3 sequences, around 15% of them detected only once. About 7.5% of the sample is in the top ten clones.

After removal of 5 bases from V and 5 bases from J, the junction retains 10 bases not matched to a gene. Looking up the germline V gene yields CDR1 SGHRS and CDR2 YFSETQ. The CDR3 runs 15 residues from the cysteine to the phenylalanine. Just CDR3 DNA is preserved here, 45 bases in frame from base 1. This was a case-control study nested in a cohort of healthcare workers in London, UK, who had nasopharyngeal swab PCR tests and blood samples taken every week. Healthcare workers were recruited between 23 and 31 March 2020, during the week of the UK lockdown, and were followed weekly for up to roughly 16 weeks.

The receptor chain draws on TRBV5-1 and TRBJ2-7; TRBD1 agrees with 10 junctional bases. The clonotype comes from an adult who was a healthcare worker with PCR-confirmed SARS-CoV-2 infection or an uninfected control (not recorded which). Sequenced material: whole blood. The CDR3 reads as follows: CASSYLRDRGDEQYF. The DNA is TGCGCCAGCAGTTATCTCCGGGACAGGGGCGACGAGCAGTACTTC.